This paragraph covers one T cell receptor (beta chain) sequence. What it recognizes is unknown. This entry comes from a study of persistence of HIV-infected CD4 T cells. The immunoSEQ assay was version 4, run in survey mode. Assay used: immunoSEQ multiplex PCR; TCRdb lists only in-frame clones, some missing. This table has some 40,000 clones, 85% appearing once. This CDR3 spans 20 amino acids. The junction had 11 bases not matched to a gene; V was cut back by 5 bases and J by 0 bases. Per the germline V gene, CDR1 is SSHAT and CDR2 is FNYEAQ (reference sequence). Notes on the study in general: Compared with CD3/CD28-stimulated cells, CMV- and Gag-responding cells showed lower TCRbeta richness.

Overlapping HIV-1 Gag 15-mer peptides at approximately 1 ug per peptide per mL were used. CD40L-negative CD69-negative CD45RO-high memory CD4+ T cells were sorted as populations depleted of antigen-responding cells. The TCR originated in an adult with HIV. The donor label of this sample is uncertain. The gene calls are TRBV7-7 and TRBJ2-1; 15 nucleotides match TRBD2. The sequences come from cultured CD4+ T cells from PBMCs, collected from a patient who received antiretroviral therapy. CDR3 nucleotide sequence: TGTGCCAGCAGCCCAATTCCCGGGACTAGCGGGGGGAGCTCCTACAATGAGCAGTTCTTC. It yields the protein CASSPIPGTSGGSSYNEQFF.